The 32 T cell receptor beta chains below all came from one sample that was sequenced in a study of T cell changes during pregnancy in multiple sclerosis. Here immunoSEQ multiplex PCR was the method, and the copy in TCRdb shows in-frame clones only, minus some. The sample has about 44,000 clones, roughly 92% seen once. Sequencing used CD4+ T cells from peripheral blood mononuclear cells, obtained in the first trimester of pregnancy. All receptors come from a female donor with multiple sclerosis, enrolled in a pregnancy study.

The chain uses TRBV5-1 and TRBJ2-7, with D uncertain. The V and J ends lost 0 bases and 1 base respectively, with 5 bases between them. Germline assignment: CDR1 SGHRS and CDR2 YFSETQ. This CDR3 spans 13 amino acids. CDR3 sequence reads: CASSLAFSYEQYF. CDR3 bases: TGCGCCAGCAGCTTGGCATTTTCCTACGAGCAGTACTTC.

The chain carries TRBV30 and TRBJ2-7; maybe TRBD1 (5 bases). The length of the CDR3 is 11 residues. In germline, CDR1 is GTSNPN, CDR2 SVGIG (reference sequence). V was trimmed by 1 base and J by 8 bases, leaving 9 bases between them. Here the CDR3 reads CAWSGGPQQYF. In DNA form, the CDR3 reads TGTGCCTGGAGTGGGGGCCCGCAGCAGTACTTC.

This clone was detected only once. V and J are TRBV28 and TRBJ1-5; possible D gene TRBD1, 6 bases. Looked up from germline, CDR1 is MDHEN and CDR2 is SYDVKM. Between the trimmed V and J ends, which lost 3 bases and 2 bases, there was a span of 17 bases. The CDR3 is made up of 17 amino acids. CDR3 DNA: TGTGCCAGCAGTTTCTTACCGAATAAGGGGGGCAATCAGCCCCAGCATTTT. Protein sequence: CASSFLPNKGGNQPQHF.

J is TRBJ2-7 and V is TRBV5-1; 8 bases align to TRBD2. Germline trimming cut 4 bases from V and 2 bases from J; bases unmatched to any gene: 8. This CDR3 has 15 amino acids. Germline CDR1 SGHRS, CDR2 YFSETQ. The CDR3 loop reads CASSHLPGGPYEQYF. Here the CDR3 DNA reads TGCGCCAGCAGCCACCTACCGGGAGGGCCCTACGAGCAGTACTTC.

The chain joins TRBV7-8 to TRBJ1-2, with D perhaps TRBD1 (6 bases). With 1 base removed from V and 2 bases from J, the gap between germline ends came to 8 bases. Germline V gives CDR1 SGHVS, CDR2 FQNEAQ. The CDR3 has 14 amino acids. The CDR3 loop reads CASSLGGLNYGYTF. The CDR3 DNA sequence: TGTGCCAGCAGCTTAGGGGGGCTAAACTATGGCTACACCTTC.

The rearrangement links TRBV7-2 to TRBJ1-5; D is unclear. V lost 1 base and J 2 bases, leaving 9 bases between the germline ends. The CDR3 extends over 15 amino acids. Germline CDR1 and CDR2: SGHTA and FQGNSA. CDR3 nucleotide sequence: TGTGCCAGCAGCTTAGACCTTAGTGGCAATCAGCCCCAGCATTTT. Its protein is CASSLDLSGNQPQHF.

The chain links TRBV4-2 to TRBJ1-3; D not resolved. The V and J ends lost 0 bases and 6 bases respectively, with 9 bases between them. Germline V lookup: CDR1 LGHNA, CDR2 YNFKEQ. This CDR3 spans 14 amino acids. CDR3 DNA: TGTGCCAGCAGCCAAGATCTACGTAAAAACACCATATATTTT. Protein product: CASSQDLRKNTIYF.

This clone was seen once. V and J are TRBV5-1 and TRBJ2-3; tentative D call: TRBD1 (6 bases). Trimming pared 4 bases from V and 1 base from J, leaving 16 bases between. Germline V gene data show CDR1 as SGHRS and CDR2 as YFSETQ. The CDR3 is 16 amino acids. CDR3 nucleotide sequence: TGCGCCAGCAGCCACCTAGAGGGGGTCGGCACAGATACGCAGTATTTT. Protein: CASSHLEGVGTDTQYF. Full variable domain (rest looked up from reference TRBV5-1 and TRBJ2-3): KAGVTQTPRYLIKTRGQQVTLSCSPISGHRSVSWYQQTPGQGLQFLFEYFSETQRNKGNFPGRFSGRQFSNSRSEMNVSTLELGDSALYLCASSHLEGVGTDTQYFGPGTRLTVL.

The V call is TRBV25-1, the J call TRBJ1-3; no reliable D call. The CDR3 is made up of 12 amino acids. The germline V gene has CDR1 MGHDK and CDR2 SYGVNS. The CDR3 nucleotides read TGTGGTGAGGTCAAGCCTGGAAACACCATATATTTT. The encoded protein is CGEVKPGNTIYF.

This sequence joins TRBV27 and TRBJ1-2; 9 bases map to TRBD1. This CDR3 is 14 amino acids long. CDR1 is MNHEY, CDR2 SMNVEV, per germline (reference sequence). V lost 5 bases to trimming and J lost 8 bases; unmatched junction nucleotides: 9. The CDR3 sequence is CASSPRDRVGGYTF. CDR3 bases: TGTGCCAGCAGTCCACGGGACAGGGTCGGGGGCTACACCTTC.

The chain has TRBV28 and TRBJ2-5, with TRBD1 identical over 8 bases. This CDR3 has 14 residues. J was trimmed by 4 bases and V by 4 bases; bases with no gene match: 5. The V gene's germline CDR1 is MDHEN and CDR2 SYDVKM. In DNA, the CDR3 is TGTGCCAGCAGTTCCCAGGGGGCATCAGAGACCCAGTACTTC. It is translated as CASSSQGASETQYF.

This rearrangement joins TRBV5-6 to TRBJ2-3; 8 nucleotides line up with TRBD1. CDR1 and CDR2 from the germline V gene are SGHDT and YYEEEE. This CDR3 spans 16 amino acids. The trim removed 4 bases at V and 2 bases at J, leaving 9 bases unmatched. CDR3 protein: CASSLLGQGSTDTQYF. Here the CDR3 DNA reads TGTGCCAGCAGCCTCCTAGGACAGGGATCCACAGATACGCAGTATTTT. The complete variable domain, with remaining parts taken from reference TRBV5-6 and TRBJ2-3, reads DAGVTQSPTHLIKTRGQQVTLRCSPKSGHDTVSWYQQALGQGPQFIFQYYEEEERQRGNFPDRFSGHQFPNYSSELNVNALLLGDSALYLCASSLLGQGSTDTQYFGPGTRLTVL.

The rearrangement uses TRBV6-6 and TRBJ2-7; possible D gene TRBD1, 5 bases. In germline, CDR1 is MNHNY, CDR2 SVGAGI (reference sequence). The V end lost 7 bases, the J end lost 4 bases, and 14 bases lay between the germline ends. This CDR3 region has 13 residues. The CDR3 DNA is TGTGCCAGCACCCTGAACACAGGTTACGAGCAGTACTTC. It specifies CASTLNTGYEQYF.

Comments on this clone: As the CDR3 is not closed by the conserved phenylalanine or tryptophan, this likely results from a read error. This chain joins TRBV6-6 and TRBJ1-1; 8 bases fit TRBD1. The CDR3 loop spans 13 amino acids. Looked up from germline, CDR1 is MNHNY and CDR2 is SVGAGI (reference sequence). V lost 8 bases, J lost 1 base, and 3 bases stayed unmatched. CDR3 DNA: TGTGCCAGCTCCGACAGGGGGAACACTGAAGCTTTCCTT. Residues: CASSDRGNTEAFL.

This chain links TRBV11-2 with TRBJ2-7, with TRBD1 as a possible D gene (7 bases). Germline-derived CDR1 and CDR2 are SGHAT and FQNNGV. Trimming shortened V by 2 bases and J by 3 bases, and 17 bases separated the two germline ends. The CDR3 is 16 amino acids. CDR3 DNA sequence: TGTGCCAGCAGCTTACGAGGGACAGTGGGGGGCTACGAGCAGTACTTC. Translating gives CASSLRGTVGGYEQYF.

The rearrangement links TRBV19 to TRBJ2-1, with TRBD2 as a possible D gene (7 bases). CDR1 and CDR2 from the germline V gene are LNHDA and SQIVND (reference sequence). The CDR3 consists of 16 residues. Trimming left V 8 bases short and J 7 bases short, with 24 bases between. The CDR3: CASSNPGGRERNEQFF. Here the CDR3 DNA reads TGTGCCAGTTCAAACCCCGGGGGGCGGGAGCGGAATGAGCAGTTCTTC.

The chain carries TRBV5-1 and TRBJ2-5, with D maybe TRBD2 (6 bases). Trimming took off 5 bases at V and 4 bases at J, with 9 bases between the two ends. This CDR3 has 12 residues. Germline V gene sequence: CDR1 SGHRS, CDR2 YFSETQ. CDR3 nucleotide sequence: TGCGCCAGCAGTCAGGGAGGAGAGACCCAGTACTTC. It codes for CASSQGGETQYF.

The rearrangement joins TRBV27 to TRBJ1-4, with D uncertain. CDR1 is MNHEY, CDR2 SMNVEV, per germline (reference sequence). CDR3 length: 13 amino acids. The V end lost 5 bases, the J end lost 4 bases, and 8 bases lay between the germline ends. DNA for the CDR3: TGTGCCAGCAGTGGGCAGAATAATGAAAAACTGTTTTTT. Its protein is CASSGQNNEKLFF.

The chain uses TRBV4-2 and TRBJ2-3; D is perhaps TRBD1 (6 bases). CDR1 and CDR2 (germline): LGHNA, YNFKEQ. The V gene lost 0 bases and the J gene lost 7 bases, with 17 bases spanning the gap. The CDR3 has 16 amino acids. CDR3 residues: CASSQEQGLRMYTQYF. The CDR3 DNA follows: TGTGCCAGCAGCCAAGAGCAGGGGCTCAGAATGTATACGCAGTATTTT.

This clone has only a few counts. The gene calls are TRBV11-3 and TRBJ2-7, with 8 bases identical to TRBD1. Germline CDR1 is SGHNT and CDR2 is YENEEA. With 5 bases clipped from V and 6 bases from J, the junction kept 3 bases outside the gene matches. This CDR3 is 12 amino acids long. CDR3 DNA: TGTGCCAGCAGCCGCGACAGGGGCGAGCAGTACTTC. As protein: CASSRDRGEQYF.

The chain joins TRBV4-2 to TRBJ1-2, with 7 bases matching TRBD1. Germline V gives CDR1 LGHNA, CDR2 YNFKEQ. This CDR3 has 16 residues. The J segment lost 4 bases and the V segment lost 0 bases, leaving 8 bases of the junction unmatched. As DNA, the CDR3 is TGTGCCAGCAGCCAAGACGAAGGGGGCGCCAGCTATGGCTACACCTTC. As protein: CASSQDEGGASYGYTF.

The chain employs TRBV20-1 and TRBJ2-1, with D unclear. There are 11 residues in the CDR3. Germline CDR1 reads DFQATT; CDR2 reads SNEGSKA (reference sequence). The ends were cut back, 5 bases at V and 1 base at J, with 3 bases in the middle. The CDR3 region is CSAESYNEQFF. The CDR3 coding sequence is TGCAGTGCTGAGTCCTACAATGAGCAGTTCTTC.

V gene TRBV6-1 combines with J gene TRBJ2-7, with 11 bases lining up with TRBD2. With V trimmed by 6 bases and J by 0 bases, 4 bases remained unmatched. The CDR3 loop spans 15 amino acids. Germline-derived CDR1 and CDR2 are MNHNS and SASEGT. CDR3 protein: CASRLAGAPSYEQYF. Here the CDR3 DNA reads TGTGCCAGCAGACTAGCGGGGGCACCCTCCTACGAGCAGTACTTC.

The V gene is TRBV27, the J gene TRBJ2-1; the match to TRBD2 covers 11 bases. This CDR3 comprises 18 residues. V was clipped by 2 bases and J by 7 bases; unmatched bases: 13. Germline assignment: CDR1 MNHEY and CDR2 SMNVEV (reference sequence). CDR3 region: CASSLGLSGRANGNEQFF. The CDR3 DNA reads as TGTGCCAGCAGTTTAGGGCTTAGCGGGAGGGCCAACGGGAATGAGCAGTTCTTC.

The chain couples TRBV14 to TRBJ2-5; D gene ambiguous. The CDR3 has 14 amino acids. V shed 0 bases and J shed 4 bases, with 9 bases lying between them. CDR1 and CDR2 (germline): SGHDN, FVKESK. The CDR3 here is CASSQEVSGETQYF. The CDR3 DNA follows: TGTGCCAGCAGCCAAGAGGTGTCAGGAGAGACCCAGTACTTC.

V and J are TRBV5-6 and TRBJ2-4; 7 positions match TRBD2. Germline CDR1 SGHDT, CDR2 YYEEEE. Trimming cost V 5 bases and J 2 bases; bases outside gene matches: 13. The CDR3 totals 17 residues. The chain's CDR3 is CASRREGPPRTKNIQYF. In DNA, the CDR3 is TGTGCCAGCAGGAGGGAGGGACCCCCCAGGACCAAAAACATTCAGTACTTC. Full variable domain (remainder filled in from reference TRBV5-6 and TRBJ2-4): DAGVTQSPTHLIKTRGQQVTLRCSPKSGHDTVSWYQQALGQGPQFIFQYYEEEERQRGNFPDRFSGHQFPNYSSELNVNALLLGDSALYLCASRREGPPRTKNIQYFGAGTRLSVL.

The rearrangement uses TRBV7-2 and TRBJ2-5; no firm D call. The CDR3 is made up of 14 amino acids. CDR1 and CDR2 (germline): SGHTA, FQGNSA. V was shortened by 7 bases and J by 5 bases, with 17 bases between the two germline ends. The CDR3 here is CASNASPGRETQYF. In DNA form, the CDR3 reads TGTGCCAGCAACGCATCGCCGGGTCGCGAGACCCAGTACTTC.

V gene TRBV5-1 combines with J gene TRBJ2-3; possibly TRBD2 for D (5 bases). CDR3 length equals 15 residues. The V end lost 2 bases, the J end lost 2 bases, and 12 bases lay between the germline ends. Germline-derived CDR1 and CDR2 are SGHRS and YFSETQ. CDR3: CASSLTWGVTDTQYF. The CDR3 region has the DNA TGCGCCAGCAGCTTAACTTGGGGAGTCACAGATACGCAGTATTTT.

This rearrangement joins TRBV7-2 to TRBJ1-4; D unresolved. The germline gives CDR1 SGHTA, CDR2 FQGNSA. This CDR3 is built from 14 residues. Trimming shortened V by 1 base and J by 3 bases, and 6 bases separated the two germline ends. The CDR3 reads CASSLGGSNEKLFF. CDR3 nucleotides: TGTGCCAGCAGCTTAGGAGGGTCTAATGAAAAACTGTTTTTT.

The rearrangement joins TRBV19 to TRBJ1-5, with 7 bases aligning to TRBD1. The CDR3 totals 14 residues. The germline CDR1 and CDR2 sequences are LNHDA and SQIVND (reference sequence). The ends lost 7 bases at V and 1 base at J; junction bases unmatched: 4. This chain's CDR3 is CASKGAVSNQPQHF. CDR3 sequence (DNA): TGTGCCAGTAAGGGGGCAGTAAGCAATCAGCCCCAGCATTTT.

The chain uses TRBV28 and TRBJ2-3, with a possible D match to TRBD2 (6 bases). The CDR3 loop spans 14 amino acids. V lost 10 bases, J lost 0 bases, and 14 bases lay in between. Per the germline V gene, CDR1 is MDHEN and CDR2 is SYDVKM. The CDR3 region has the DNA TGTGCCACCAGAATCGGGGGTAGCACAGATACGCAGTATTTT. Its protein is CATRIGGSTDTQYF.

The J gene is TRBJ2-5, the V gene TRBV4-2, with 9 bases lining up with TRBD2. The germline CDR1 and CDR2 sequences are LGHNA and YNFKEQ. Trimming cost V 4 bases and J 5 bases; bases outside gene matches: 8. The CDR3 is 15 amino acids. As DNA, the CDR3 is TGTGCCAGCAGCCTCCGACTAGCGGAGAGGGAGACCCAGTACTTC. Protein sequence: CASSLRLAERETQYF.